The present entry profiles one TCR beta chain with its context. The data were taken from a study of blood T cell repertoires in COVID-19. Study overall: Sites across the United States, Italy and Spain contributed samples from acute and convalescent COVID-19.

The CDR3 consists of 16 residues. After removal of 6 bases from V and 2 bases from J, the junction contained 9 bases not matched to a gene. The germline gives CDR1 SGHTA, CDR2 FQGTGA. The authors' processing: From reference gene primer amplification, estimates of nucleated cell counts were derived. Here immunoSEQ multiplex PCR was the method, and the copy in TCRdb shows in-frame clones only, minus some. V, J and clone size were drawn from that table, and D and trimming were deduced from the DNA. The sample consists of 150,000 or so clones, 70% to 80% of them appearing once. This sequence was found in a woman in her 70s with COVID-19, enrolled during active disease. The chain carries TRBV7-3 and TRBJ1-3; TRBD1 matches 8 bases. The specimen sequenced was peripheral blood. The CDR3 loop is CASSRGQGLAGNTIYF. The CDR3 bases are TGTGCCAGCAGTAGAGGACAGGGCCTCGCTGGAAACACCATATATTTT.